This note documents a single TCR beta chain sequence. Reverse transcription of about 0.5 to 1 ug RNA used random hexamers. Amplification of TCR beta CDR3 was carried out by immunoSEQ multiplex PCR, which covered 54 Vbeta and 13 Jbeta segments. TCRdb reprocessed the immunoSEQ multiplex PCR reads via MiXCR and lists one record per CDR3 protein. The top ten clones hold around 0.16% of a sample with about 190,000 distinct CDR3 sequences, over 90% of them seen once. This entry is derived from a study of CD8 T cells in Susac syndrome. For the study at large: Patients with Susac syndrome were, at the time of blood collection, therapy-naive, maintained on corticosteroids, or maintained on intravenous immunoglobulin alone.

CD8+ and CD4+ T cells from blood underwent TCR beta sequencing. Through negative isolation, CD4+ and CD8+ T cells were obtained, while TEMRA cells were enriched using FACS. Sequencing input: CD8+ T cells from PBMCs. This receptor was taken from a human donor with Susac syndrome.

This chain's CDR3 is CASSQYETGFEKLFF. DNA for the CDR3: TGCGCCAGCAGCCAATATGAGACAGGGTTTGAAAAACTGTTTTTT. The V and J genes are TRBV4-1 and TRBJ1-4; the match to TRBD1 covers 7 bases. The CDR3 runs 15 residues. Germline V gene lookup returns CDR1 MGHRA and CDR2 YSYEKL. The junction had 7 bases not matched to a gene; V was cut back by 2 bases and J by 7 bases.